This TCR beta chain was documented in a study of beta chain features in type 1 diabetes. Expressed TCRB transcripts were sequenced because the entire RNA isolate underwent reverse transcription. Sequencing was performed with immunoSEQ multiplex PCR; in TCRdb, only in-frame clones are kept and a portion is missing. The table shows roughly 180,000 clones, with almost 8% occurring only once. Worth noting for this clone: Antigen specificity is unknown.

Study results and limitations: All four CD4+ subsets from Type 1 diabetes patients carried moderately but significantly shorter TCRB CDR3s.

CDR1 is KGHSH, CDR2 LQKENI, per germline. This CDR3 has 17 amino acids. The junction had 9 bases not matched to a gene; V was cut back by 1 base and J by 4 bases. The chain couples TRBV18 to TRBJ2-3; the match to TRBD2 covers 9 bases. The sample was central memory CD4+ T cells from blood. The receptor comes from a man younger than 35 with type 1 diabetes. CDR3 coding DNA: TGTGCCAGCTCACCACGTAGCGGGGCGGGAGGGCCAGATACGCAGTATTTT. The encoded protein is CASSPRSGAGGPDTQYF.